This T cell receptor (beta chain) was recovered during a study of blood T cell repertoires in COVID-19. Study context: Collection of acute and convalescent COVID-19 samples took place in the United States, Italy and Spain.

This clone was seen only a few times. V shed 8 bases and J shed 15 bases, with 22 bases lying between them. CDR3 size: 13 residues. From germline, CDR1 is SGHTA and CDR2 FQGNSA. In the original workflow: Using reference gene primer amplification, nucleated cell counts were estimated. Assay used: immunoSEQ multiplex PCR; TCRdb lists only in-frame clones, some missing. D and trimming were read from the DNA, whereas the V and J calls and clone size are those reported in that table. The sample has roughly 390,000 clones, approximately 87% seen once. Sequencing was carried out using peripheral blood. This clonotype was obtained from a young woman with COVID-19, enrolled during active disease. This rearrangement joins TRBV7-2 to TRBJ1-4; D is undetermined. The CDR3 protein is CASASSVQQMMFF. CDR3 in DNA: TGTGCCAGCGCTTCCAGCGTCCAGCAAATGATGTTTTTT.